The clone carrying this TCR beta chain was detected only a few times. The sample comes from a study of OX40 agonist ivuxolimab in advanced cancers. The wider study: One hepatocellular carcinoma and a couple of cutaneous melanoma patients partially responded.

Assay: immunoSEQ multiplex PCR; the TCRdb copy retains only in-frame clones and omits some. The table includes tens of thousands of clones, 84% detected once. Trimming took 3 bases from V and 4 from J; bases not matched to a gene: 7. CDR1 is SGHRS, CDR2 YFSETQ, per germline. There are 15 residues in the CDR3. This TCR was recovered from an adult with an advanced solid tumor such as melanoma, head and neck, liver or kidney cancer. The rearrangement joins TRBV5-1 to TRBJ1-3; TRBD1 aligns across 7 bases. Sequences were derived from CD4+ or CD8+ T cells sorted from blood, sampled in a trial of the OX40 agonist ivuxolimab. The CDR3 is CASSSNTGVGNTIYF. The DNA of the CDR3 is TGCGCCAGCAGCTCGAACACAGGGGTCGGAAACACCATATATTTT.